The next 6 T cell receptor beta chains were all read from a single sample in a study of tissue T cells after allogeneic stem cell transplantation. Here immunoSEQ multiplex PCR was the method, and the copy in TCRdb shows in-frame clones only, minus some. Among under 6,000 clones listed, 49% were seen once. Time point defined: mouse harvest day 14 after allogeneic transplant. Tail vein injection delivered 10^7 T-cell-depleted bone marrow cells and 10^6 splenic CD5+ T cells. Material: lymph node tissue. Source of these receptors: a female BALB/c mouse given C57BL/6 T cells with graft-versus-host disease after an allogeneic hematopoietic cell transplant.

This clone has a single count. The genes and germline here are from mouse. The read ends 1 residue shy of where the CDR3 ends; the end is completed using the germline J gene. V gene TRBV19 combines with J gene TRBJ2-4, with TRBD1 matching 10 bases. Germline-derived CDR1 and CDR2 are FNHDT and SITEND (reference sequence). The V gene end was trimmed by 6 bases and the J gene end by 6 bases; junction bases not matched to a gene: 7. The CDR3 has 14 residues. The CDR3 region is CASTGQGGWNTLYF. The part of the CDR3 DNA that was read is TGTGCCAGCACTGGACAGGGGGGATGGAACACCTTGTAC.

To note about this clone: Gene and germline names: mouse. With the read ending 1 residue before the CDR3 end, the germline J gene is used to fill in that end. The chain employs TRBV12-1 and TRBJ1-5; maybe TRBD1 (5 bases). Germline-derived CDR1 and CDR2 are SGHSN and HYEKVE. The CDR3 is made up of 12 amino acids. The V end was cut by 4 bases, the J end by 4 bases, with 7 bases between. CDR3 amino acids: CASSPGNQAPLF. Incomplete CDR3 DNA: TGTGCCAGCTCACCAGGGAACCAGGCTCCGCTT.

About this clone itself: Gene names follow the mouse nomenclature. The sequenced fragment ends 1 residue before the CDR3 boundary, so the rest is inferred from the germline J gene. The chain couples TRBV3 to TRBJ2-3, with D perhaps TRBD2 (7 bases). There are 14 residues in the CDR3. Looked up from germline, CDR1 is SNHLY and CDR2 is FYNGKV (reference sequence). The V gene lost 0 bases and the J gene lost 6 bases, with 10 bases spanning the gap. The sequenced part of the CDR3 DNA is TGTGCCAGCAGCTTAGCAAGGGGGGGGGAAACGCTGTAT. Translated: CASSLARGGETLY. The entire CDR3 sequence reads CASSLARGGETLYF.

A word on this clone: Genes here carry mouse names. CDR3 protein: CASSIQGGTEVFF. The part of the CDR3 DNA that was read is TGTGCCAGCAGTATACAGGGGGGCACAGAAGTCTTC. The chain is built from TRBV26 and TRBJ1-1; 8 nucleotides agree with TRBD1. With the read ending 1 residue before the CDR3 end, the germline J gene is used to fill in that end. Germline lookup yields CDR1 KGHPV and CDR2 FQNQEV (reference sequence). With 5 bases clipped from V and 4 bases from J, the junction kept 3 bases outside the gene matches. The CDR3 totals 13 residues.

As concerns this clone: Mouse germline and gene names are used. Sequencing ends 1 residue short of the CDR3 end; the germline J gene provides the rest. The rearrangement uses TRBV12-2 and TRBJ2-1; TRBD2 agrees at 10 bases. This CDR3 comprises 16 residues. The ends lost 2 bases at V and 1 base at J; junction bases unmatched: 4. The germline V gene encodes CDR1 SGHLS and CDR2 HYDKME. CDR3 in amino acids: CASSPDWGENYAEQFF. The CDR3 DNA, read in part, is TGTGCCAGCTCTCCCGACTGGGGGGAGAACTATGCTGAGCAGTTC.

This clone was seen a few times. Gene names and germline match the mouse. The read halts 1 residue ahead of the CDR3 end, with the missing end drawn from the germline J gene. The genes are TRBV13-3 and TRBJ1-3; D possibly corresponds to TRBD1 (5 bases). CDR1 NNHDY and CDR2 SYVADS come from the germline V gene. V was trimmed by 0 bases and J by 4 bases, leaving 5 bases between them. The CDR3 sequence is 13 residues long. CDR3 region: CASSDDRGNTLYF. CDR3 DNA, as far as it was read: TGTGCCAGCAGTGATGACAGGGGAAATACGCTCTAT. Drawing the rest from reference TRBV13-3 and TRBJ1-3, the complete variable domain is EAAVTQSPRSKVAVTGGKVTLSCHQTNNHDYMYWYRQDTGHGLRLIHYSYVADSTEKGDIPDGYKASRPSQENFSLILELASLSQTAVYFCASSDDRGNTLYFGEGSRLIVV.